A single sample is the source of the 23 T cell receptor beta chains below, sequenced in a study of blood T cell repertoires in COVID-19. Generated by immunoSEQ multiplex PCR, the TCRdb table keeps only in-frame clones and is missing some. This table has a few hundred thousand clones, 90% appearing once. What was sequenced was peripheral blood. The receptors here all came from a woman aged 30 to 39 with COVID-19, enrolled during active disease.

As for this clone: A much bigger clone sits one base away, suggesting this may be a read error. The sample carries other DNA sequences with the same CDR3. This chain joins TRBV27 and TRBJ2-7; 8 nucleotides line up with TRBD2. Unmatched junction bases numbered 11, after V lost 1 base and J lost 0 bases. There are 18 residues in the CDR3. Germline CDR1 MNHEY, CDR2 SMNVEV (reference sequence). The CDR3 protein is CASSLFRGGERGSYEQYF. The CDR3 DNA sequence: TGTGCCAGCAGTTTATTTCGGGGGGGGGAGCGGGGCTCCTACGAGCAGTACTTC.

The rearrangement uses TRBV7-2 and TRBJ2-7; no reliable D call. The CDR3 has 14 residues. Looked up from germline, CDR1 is SGHTA and CDR2 is FQGNSA. Trimming removed 2 bases at V and 4 bases at J, with 12 bases between. CDR3 in amino acids: CASSLSAQIYEQYF. The CDR3 DNA reads as TGTGCCAGCAGCTTAAGTGCACAGATATACGAGCAGTACTTC.

The gene calls are TRBV7-6 and TRBJ1-4; unclear D gene. The CDR3 is 14 amino acids. Between the trimmed V and J ends, which lost 6 bases and 3 bases, there was a span of 11 bases. CDR1 and CDR2 (germline): SGHVS, FNYEAQ. The CDR3 coding sequence is TGTGCCAGCAGTAGCGCCGTTCCTAATGAAAAACTGTTTTTT. This codes for CASSSAVPNEKLFF.

The J gene is TRBJ1-2, the V gene TRBV11-2, with D hard to call. The CDR3 length is 13 residues. Germline V gene lookup returns CDR1 SGHAT and CDR2 FQNNGV. V shed 1 base and J shed 4 bases, with 7 bases lying between them. This chain's CDR3 is CASSLVTGYGYTF. As DNA, the CDR3 is TGTGCCAGCAGCTTAGTGACGGGCTATGGCTACACCTTC.

This chain links TRBV7-6 with TRBJ1-2, with 7 bases matching TRBD1. Germline V gene lookup returns CDR1 SGHVS and CDR2 FNYEAQ. V shed 4 bases and J 6 bases; nucleotides not matched to a gene: 11. The CDR3 is 15 residues long. CDR3 region: CASSSTVGGSDGYTF. The CDR3 nucleotides read TGTGCCAGCAGCTCCACGGTAGGGGGCTCGGATGGCTACACCTTC.

The CDR3 DNA is TGTGCCATCAGTGAGTCCATGTTAGCCACCATATATTTT. Protein sequence: CAISESMLATIYF. This chain connects TRBV10-3 to TRBJ1-3; D uncertain. Germline V CDR1 and CDR2: ENHRY, SYGVKD. Between the trimmed V and J ends, which lost 0 bases and 9 bases, there was a span of 9 bases. The CDR3 runs to 13 residues.

This clone has a single count. Other DNA sequences in this specimen translate into the identical CDR3. The CDR3 is CASSLGTGYGYTF. In nucleotides, the CDR3 is TGTGCCAGCAGTCTCGGGACAGGCTATGGCTACACCTTC. This sequence joins TRBV28 and TRBJ1-2; 8 nucleotides agree with TRBD1. CDR1 is MDHEN, CDR2 SYDVKM, per germline. CDR3 length: 13 residues. The V gene end was trimmed by 5 bases and the J gene end by 4 bases; junction bases not matched to a gene: 3.

The gene calls are TRBV28 and TRBJ1-3; D call uncertain. V was trimmed by 8 bases and J by 4 bases, leaving 6 bases between them. This CDR3 region has 11 residues. Germline V CDR1 and CDR2: MDHEN, SYDVKM. CDR3 DNA sequence: TGTGCCAGCTCTACGGGAAACACCATATATTTT. Protein sequence: CASSTGNTIYF.

This clone has only one observation. The chain has TRBV5-4 and TRBJ1-2; D is perhaps TRBD1 (5 bases). The CDR3 loop spans 14 amino acids. V lost 2 bases, J lost 2 bases, and 10 bases lay in between. The germline V gene has CDR1 SGHNT and CDR2 YYREEE (reference sequence). CDR3 sequence (DNA): TGTGCCAGCAGCTTTCAGGGTTCGAACTATGGCTACACCTTC. Encoded protein: CASSFQGSNYGYTF. Drawing the rest from reference TRBV5-4 and TRBJ1-2, the complete variable domain is ETGVTQSPTHLIKTRGQQVTLRCSSQSGHNTVSWYQQALGQGPQFIFQYYREEENGRGNFPPRFSGLQFPNYSSELNVNALELDDSALYLCASSFQGSNYGYTFGSGTRLTVV.

This rearrangement joins TRBV30 to TRBJ2-1; maybe TRBD1 (5 bases). The germline V gene encodes CDR1 GTSNPN and CDR2 SVGIG (reference sequence). The CDR3 has 13 residues. The V and J ends lost 4 bases and 4 bases respectively, with 11 bases between them. For the CDR3, the DNA is TGTGCCTGGATAGGTCAGGGTTACAATGAGCAGTTCTTC. It is translated as CAWIGQGYNEQFF.

This rearrangement joins TRBV6-5 to TRBJ1-2; D not resolved. From germline, CDR1 is MNHEY and CDR2 SVGAGI. Trimming stripped 6 bases from V and 3 bases from J, with 17 bases between. This CDR3 contains 15 residues. The CDR3 DNA is TGTGCCAGCAGACCCCTTACTCCCCAAGACTATGGCTACACCTTC. Translating it yields CASRPLTPQDYGYTF.

The chain carries TRBV7-3 and TRBJ2-3, with 8 bases aligning to TRBD2. The germline CDR1 and CDR2 sequences are SGHTA and FQGTGA. V gave up 5 bases and J gave up 1 base; unmatched junction bases: 5. This CDR3 comprises 15 residues. CDR3 sequence (DNA): TGTGCCAGCAGCCCTACTAGCGGACGCACAGATACGCAGTATTTT. Encoded protein: CASSPTSGRTDTQYF.

J is TRBJ1-3 and V is TRBV28; 9 bases align to TRBD1. Germline V gene sequence: CDR1 MDHEN, CDR2 SYDVKM. The CDR3 is made up of 16 amino acids. Losses at the gene ends were 4 bases for V and 0 bases for J; bases not matched to a gene: 4. The CDR3 nucleotides read TGTGCCAGCAGTTCAGGACAGGGGAGCTCTGGAAACACCATATATTTT. This gives the protein CASSSGQGSSGNTIYF.

The chain has TRBV9 and TRBJ1-5; D gene ambiguous. There are 13 residues in the CDR3. The V gene lost 4 bases and the J gene lost 5 bases, with 10 bases spanning the gap. Looked up from germline, CDR1 is SGDLS and CDR2 is YYNGEE. The CDR3 region is CASSLRHDQPQHF. CDR3 coding DNA: TGTGCCAGCAGCCTCCGACACGATCAGCCCCAGCATTTT.

The CDR3 here is CSVTASTGTNNEQFF. The CDR3 DNA is TGCAGCGTTACAGCTTCGACAGGGACAAACAATGAGCAGTTCTTC. This chain joins TRBV29-1 and TRBJ2-1, with 7 bases aligning to TRBD1. J gave up 5 bases and V 5 bases, and 12 bases lay outside the gene matches. This CDR3 comprises 15 residues. Germline assignment: CDR1 SQVTM and CDR2 ANQGSEA.

The rearrangement links TRBV27 to TRBJ2-7, with 9 bases identical to TRBD2. From germline, CDR1 is MNHEY and CDR2 SMNVEV (reference sequence). The CDR3 loop spans 13 amino acids. Germline trimming cut 8 bases from V and 3 bases from J; bases unmatched to any gene: 5. CDR3 loop: CASGREGRYEQYF. CDR3 bases: TGTGCCAGCGGGCGGGAGGGCCGCTACGAGCAGTACTTC.

This clone appeared a single time. The CDR3 spells CASSLGSVTDTQYF. The CDR3 DNA sequence: TGTGCCAGCAGCTTAGGATCAGTCACAGATACGCAGTATTTT. The genes are TRBV7-9 and TRBJ2-3, with no clear D. The V gene's germline CDR1 is SEHNR and CDR2 FQNEAQ (reference sequence). Between the trimmed V and J ends, which lost 1 base and 2 bases, there was a span of 7 bases. The CDR3 spans 14 residues.

This clone has only a few counts. The chain employs TRBV2 and TRBJ2-7; D is perhaps TRBD2 (5 bases). This CDR3 has 12 amino acids. Germline assignment: CDR1 SNHLY and CDR2 FYNNEI. Trimming shortened V by 5 bases and J by 1 base, and 6 bases separated the two germline ends. DNA for the CDR3: TGTGCCAGCAGTAGCGGTTCCTACGAGCAGTACTTC. The encoded protein is CASSSGSYEQYF.

The chain couples TRBV7-9 to TRBJ2-3, with 9 bases that match TRBD2. Looked up from germline, CDR1 is SEHNR and CDR2 is FQNEAQ (reference sequence). This CDR3 has 15 residues. Losses at the gene ends were 6 bases for V and 2 bases for J; bases not matched to a gene: 6. CDR3 region: CASRSRTSVTDTQYF. The CDR3 DNA is TGTGCCAGCAGGTCCCGGACTAGCGTCACAGATACGCAGTATTTT.

The CDR3 sequence is CAWSQDRGRTQHF. The CDR3 DNA reads as TGTGCCTGGAGCCAGGACCGGGGTAGGACCCAGCATTTT. The V and J genes are TRBV30 and TRBJ1-5, with no clear D. V shed 3 bases and J shed 11 bases, with 17 bases lying between them. Per germline, CDR1 GTSNPN and CDR2 SVGIG (reference sequence). This CDR3 spans 13 amino acids.

This chain joins TRBV4-1 and TRBJ2-7, with a tentative D call TRBD2 (5 bases). Looked up from germline, CDR1 is MGHRA and CDR2 is YSYEKL. The CDR3 is 14 residues long. Trimming took off 4 bases at V and 2 bases at J, with 12 bases between the two ends. This CDR3 is CASSRPERPYEQYF. CDR3 bases: TGCGCCAGCAGCCGTCCTGAGCGGCCCTACGAGCAGTACTTC.

The V gene is TRBV28, the J gene TRBJ1-3; no clear D gene. This CDR3 region has 15 residues. The germline gives CDR1 MDHEN, CDR2 SYDVKM. Trimming removed 3 bases at V and 4 bases at J, with 13 bases between. The CDR3 DNA reads as TGTGCCAGCAGTTTTAAACCCCCGCGGGGAAACACCATATATTTT. As protein: CASSFKPPRGNTIYF.

The chain has TRBV2 and TRBJ2-2; a possible D gene is TRBD2 (6 bases). Trimming took 6 bases from V and 0 from J, leaving 14 bases between them. CDR3 length: 16 amino acids. Germline loops: CDR1 SNHLY, CDR2 FYNNEI. This CDR3 is CASSKHGGTNTGELFF. The CDR3 DNA reads TGTGCCAGCAGCAAGCACGGGGGAACGAACACCGGGGAGCTGTTTTTT.